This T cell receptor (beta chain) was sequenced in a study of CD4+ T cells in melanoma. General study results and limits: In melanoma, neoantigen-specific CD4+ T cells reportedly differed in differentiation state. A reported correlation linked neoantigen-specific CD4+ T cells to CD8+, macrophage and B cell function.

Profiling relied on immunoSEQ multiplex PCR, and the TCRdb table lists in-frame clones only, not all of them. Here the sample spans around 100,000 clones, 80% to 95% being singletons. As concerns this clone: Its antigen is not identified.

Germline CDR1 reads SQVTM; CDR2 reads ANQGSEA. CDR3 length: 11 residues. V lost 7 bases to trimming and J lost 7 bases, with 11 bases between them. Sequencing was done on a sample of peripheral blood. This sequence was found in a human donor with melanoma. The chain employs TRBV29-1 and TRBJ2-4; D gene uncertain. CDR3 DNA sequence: TGCAGCGGGAGCATGGGGAACATTCAGTACTTC. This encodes CSGSMGNIQYF.